This TCR beta chain was sequenced for a study of PD-1 blockade in classical Hodgkin lymphoma. Points from the study as a whole: It was CD4+ TCR diversity, not CD8+, that rose significantly by C4D1. Healthy donors reportedly exceeded newly diagnosed patients in baseline TCR diversity.

This clone appeared a few times. Its antigen remains unidentified. Indicated time point: cycle 4 day 1 (C4D1), after more than five weeks of nivolumab. There was relapse after autologous stem cell transplantation in every patient, and there was variation in brentuximab vedotin exposure. The study recorded best responses of complete response, partial response or progressive disease. Sequencing used immunoSEQ multiplex PCR; TCRdb keeps in-frame clones, though not all of them. This repertoire shows 90,000 to 110,000 clones, roughly 87% found once; its top ten account for around 19%. Looked up from germline, CDR1 is SGHDN and CDR2 is FVKESK. V was clipped by 4 bases and J by 1 base; unmatched bases: 2. This CDR3 contains 14 residues.

This sequence originates from a human donor with classical Hodgkin lymphoma. Sample: peripheral blood mononuclear cells (PBMCs), taken before the fourth cycle of nivolumab. The gene calls are TRBV14 and TRBJ1-1; the match to TRBD1 covers 8 bases. The CDR3 coding sequence is TGTGCCAGCAGCCCCAGGGGGCGGAACACTGAAGCTTTCTTT. Translated: CASSPRGRNTEAFF.